This T cell receptor beta chain was recovered during a study of blood T cell repertoires in COVID-19. This table comes from immunoSEQ multiplex PCR, and its TCRdb copy is limited to in-frame clones, with some not included. The data hold about 200,000 clones, with roughly nine tenths observed a single time. CDR3 size: 17 residues. The ends lost 3 bases at V and 2 bases at J; junction bases unmatched: 10. Looked up from germline, CDR1 is MDHEN and CDR2 is SYDVKM. The TCR originated in a woman in her seventies with acute or convalescent COVID-19. V and J are TRBV28 and TRBJ1-5; TRBD1 matches 7 bases. Input material: peripheral blood. The CDR3 DNA is TGTGCCAGCAGTTTTGGGGCTAGGGGGCGAGGCAATCAGCCCCAGCATTTT. Amino acid sequence: CASSFGARGRGNQPQHF.